The source of this TCR beta chain is a study of blood T cells in healthy people across ages. Study-level findings and limits: Unsorted PBMC material precluded a definitive naive versus antigen-experienced comparison. No one knew whether donors had CMV, which possibly confounded expanded clonotype changes.

Per germline, CDR1 SGHTA and CDR2 FQGNSA. Germline trimming cut 3 bases from V and 2 bases from J; bases unmatched to any gene: 4. The CDR3 is made up of 15 amino acids. This clonotype was observed at least ten times. What it recognizes is unknown. With a J-beta primer mix and a sample-barcoded 5' primer, a second PCR ran about 6 to 11 cycles. Each cDNA molecule, via a template-switch adaptor with 12 random nucleotides, was tagged. TCRdb re-analysed the 5' RACE reads in MiXCR, keeping a single row per CDR3 protein. The table lists 600,000 or so distinct CDR3 sequences, approximately 30% of them singletons.

This TCR was sampled from an elderly woman in good health. The sequenced sample consisted of blood. V gene TRBV7-2 combines with J gene TRBJ2-5; 9 bases line up with TRBD2. The CDR3 sequence is CASSLSGGKQETQYF. CDR3 coding DNA: TGTGCCAGCAGCTTGAGCGGGGGGAAACAAGAGACCCAGTACTTC.